Listed here are 32 T cell receptor beta chains from one sample, sequenced in a study of blood T cells in healthy people across ages. PCR was performed a second time for about 7 to 12 cycles using a sample-barcoded 5' primer and a J-beta primer mix. TCRdb fed the 5' RACE reads into MiXCR, producing one record per CDR3 protein. The top ten hold roughly a tenth of the sample, which has 800,000 to 950,000 distinct CDR3 sequences, just under 30% seen once. This same sample was also part of a study on T cells of mothers and their children.

Sequenced sample: blood. These receptors originate from a woman between 40 and 55 years old in good health.

The rearrangement joins TRBV4-1 to TRBJ2-4; D not certain. The CDR3 sequence is 16 residues long. Germline loops: CDR1 MGHRA, CDR2 YSYEKL. Trimming shortened V by 4 bases and J by 0 bases, and 13 bases separated the two germline ends. For the CDR3, the DNA is TGCGCCAGCAGCCGCACCATACAGCTAGCCAAAAACATTCAGTACTTC. Translated: CASSRTIQLAKNIQYF.

The chain carries TRBV21-1 and TRBJ2-7; TRBD1, the D gene given by the table, was not confirmed from the DNA. TRBV21-1 is flagged as a pseudogene. The CDR3 is 14 amino acids. The CDR3 DNA reads TGTGCCAGCAGCAGCCGGGATATGGTCTACGAGCAGTACTTC. It encodes CASSSRDMVYEQYF.

The chain joins TRBV7-3 to TRBJ2-7; D is perhaps TRBD1 or TRBD2 (5 bases each). V lost 5 bases and J lost 7, with 21 bases in between. There are 15 residues in the CDR3. Germline V gene lookup returns CDR1 SGHTA and CDR2 FQGTGA. The CDR3 DNA follows: TGTGCCAGCAGCCCCGGGACCTTTAGAGGGGATGAGCAGTACTTC. Its translation: CASSPGTFRGDEQYF.

The sample holds many counts of this clonotype. This rearrangement joins TRBV27 to TRBJ2-2; D may be TRBD1 (7 bases). V was cut by 4 bases and J by 5 bases, with 14 bases left in between. This CDR3 region has 15 residues. CDR1 and CDR2 (germline): MNHEY, SMNVEV (reference sequence). The CDR3 region is CASSYYAGGTGELFF. The CDR3 DNA reads TGTGCCAGCAGTTACTATGCAGGGGGGACCGGGGAGCTGTTTTTT.

The J gene is TRBJ2-3, the V gene TRBV6-6, with 9 bases identical to TRBD2. The V gene end was trimmed by 2 bases and the J gene end by 4 bases; junction bases not matched to a gene: 4. CDR1 is MNHNY, CDR2 SVGAGI, per germline (reference sequence). The CDR3 extends over 15 amino acids. CDR3 in DNA: TGTGCCAGCAGTTACGAGCGGGGGGCTTCAGATACGCAGTATTTT. Its translation: CASSYERGASDTQYF.

The rearrangement joins TRBV12-3 or TRBV12-4 to TRBJ1-5, with unresolved D. CDR3 length: 15 residues. V dropped 1 base and J dropped 4 bases, with 11 bases sitting between them. In nucleotides, the CDR3 is TGTGCCAGCAGTTTAGGGGCCGGAGCGAATCAGCCCCAGCATTTT. It translates to CASSLGAGANQPQHF.

The V and J genes are TRBV7-2 and TRBJ1-5; 7 positions match TRBD1. TRBJ2-3 matches the DNA end more closely, so the J call is doubtful. The CDR3 loop spans 14 amino acids. CDR1 and CDR2 from the germline V gene are SGHTA and FQGNSA. In nucleotides, the CDR3 is TGTGCCAGCAGCCCCCAGGACAGGTCTCAGCCCCAGTATTTT. This gives the protein CASSPQDRSQPQYF.

In this sample, this clonotype turned up many times. The V gene is TRBV29-1, the J gene TRBJ2-2, with D maybe TRBD1 (5 bases). The V gene's germline CDR1 is SQVTM and CDR2 ANQGSEA. The CDR3 has 14 residues. Trimming removed 5 bases at V and 0 bases at J, with 10 bases between. The CDR3 is CSVRKGTNTGELFF. The CDR3 nucleotides read TGCAGCGTTCGTAAGGGGACGAACACCGGGGAGCTGTTTTTT.

At least ten counts were recorded for this clonotype. This chain uses TRBV5-5 with TRBJ1-1, with D possibly being TRBD1 (5 bases). Germline V gives CDR1 SGHKS, CDR2 YYEKEE (reference sequence). Between the trimmed V and J ends, which lost 1 base and 1 base, there was a span of 8 bases. The CDR3 loop spans 14 amino acids. The CDR3 bases are TGTGCCAGCAGCTTGTGGGGCCCGAACACTGAAGCTTTCTTT. This translates into CASSLWGPNTEAFF.

A single count supports this clonotype. A junction end diverges from the germline sequence, so it may reflect a read error. V is TRBV3-1 and J is TRBJ2-7, with 9 bases matching TRBD1. The CDR3 covers 16 residues. The germline CDR1 and CDR2 sequences are LGHDT and YNNKEL (reference sequence). CDR3 coding DNA: TGTGCCGGCAGCCAAGTGTGGGTGACAGGGGGCTACGAGCAGTACTTC. As protein: CAGSQVWVTGGYEQYF.

This rearrangement joins TRBV6-6 to TRBJ2-3; maybe TRBD1 (6 bases). Trimming cost V 5 bases and J 3 bases, with 15 bases left between them. Per germline, CDR1 MNHNY and CDR2 SVGAGI (reference sequence). The CDR3 covers 15 residues. The CDR3 loop reads CASSTAGVRTDTQYF. The CDR3 DNA is TGTGCCAGCAGTACTGCAGGGGTCCGTACAGATACGCAGTATTTT.

This clonotype was found many times. The chain joins TRBV29-1 to TRBJ2-5; TRBD2 might be the D (6 bases). This CDR3 contains 17 residues. Germline-derived CDR1 and CDR2 are SQVTM and ANQGSEA. The ends were cut back, 7 bases at V and 1 base at J, with 25 bases in the middle. The CDR3 spells CSAPWSPSGLIQETQYF. CDR3 in DNA: TGCAGCGCCCCTTGGAGCCCCTCGGGACTCATCCAAGAGACCCAGTACTTC.

This clonotype was counted only a few times. In DNA form, the CDR3 reads TGTGCTAGTGGTTCCTATAACACAGATACGCAGTATTTT. Translating it yields CASGSYNTDTQYF. The rearrangement uses TRBV12-5 and TRBJ2-3, with D unclear. With 4 bases removed from V and 2 bases from J, the gap between germline ends came to 7 bases. The CDR3 runs 13 residues. Germline-derived CDR1 and CDR2 are LGHNT and FRNRAP.

The chain is built from TRBV5-1 and TRBJ2-7; weak D call: TRBD2 (5 bases). The germline V gene has CDR1 SGHRS and CDR2 YFSETQ. This CDR3 has 16 residues. Trimming stripped 4 bases from V and 7 bases from J, with 24 bases between. The DNA of the CDR3 is TGCGCCAGCAGCGCACCGGGTTTGGCGGGCATTGGTGAGCAGTACTTC. This gives the protein CASSAPGLAGIGEQYF. The full variable domain, with the rest looked up from reference TRBV5-1 and TRBJ2-7, is KAGVTQTPRYLIKTRGQQVTLSCSPISGHRSVSWYQQTPGQGLQFLFEYFSETQRNKGNFPGRFSGRQFSNSRSEMNVSTLELGDSALYLCASSAPGLAGIGEQYFGPGTRLTVT.

This clonotype was picked up a small number of times. V and J are TRBV7-2 and TRBJ2-3; 7 bases match TRBD2. Trimming cost V 5 bases and J 3 bases; bases outside gene matches: 11. The CDR3 covers 16 residues. Germline values: CDR1 SGHTA, CDR2 FQGNSA. CDR3 residues: CASSRPRDYLTDTQYF. The DNA for the CDR3 is TGTGCCAGCAGCCGACCCAGGGACTACTTAACAGATACGCAGTATTTT. Full variable domain (rest looked up from reference TRBV7-2 and TRBJ2-3): GAGVSQSPSNKVTEKGKDVELRCDPISGHTALYWYRQSLGQGLEFLIYFQGNSAPDKSGLPSDRFSAERTGGSVSTLTIQRTQQEDSAVYLCASSRPRDYLTDTQYFGPGTRLTVL.

This chain joins TRBV5-1 and TRBJ2-7; a possible D gene is TRBD1 (6 bases). V was pared by 4 bases and J by 0 bases, with 17 bases between. The CDR3 runs to 16 residues. The V gene's germline CDR1 is SGHRS and CDR2 YFSETQ. The DNA of the CDR3 is TGCGCCAGCAGCCCGGGGCAGGGGCAGTCCTCCTACGAGCAGTACTTC. Amino acids: CASSPGQGQSSYEQYF.

Notes on this clonotype: Mismatch with germline at one junction end may stem from a read error. The chain has TRBV27 and TRBJ1-1; D possibly corresponds to TRBD1 (5 bases). Looked up from germline, CDR1 is MNHEY and CDR2 is SMNVEV (reference sequence). The CDR3 contains 16 residues. In DNA form, the CDR3 reads TGTGCCGGCAGAAACGGGGGGATACGATTGAACACTGAAGCTTTCTTT. This codes for CAGRNGGIRLNTEAFF.

The chain uses TRBV7-9 and TRBJ1-3, with D uncertain. The germline gives CDR1 SEHNR, CDR2 FQNEAQ (reference sequence). The CDR3 is 15 residues long. V lost 2 bases and J lost 3, with 11 bases in between. The chain's CDR3 is CASSLTGAYGNTIYF. CDR3 sequence (DNA): TGTGCCAGCAGCTTAACGGGTGCCTATGGAAACACCATATATTTT.

This clonotype came up a few times. The chain joins TRBV6-5 to TRBJ1-1; no firm D call. With 1 base removed from V and 3 bases from J, the gap between germline ends came to 6 bases. CDR3 length equals 13 residues. Germline V lookup: CDR1 MNHEY, CDR2 SVGAGI. DNA for the CDR3: TGTGCCAGCAGTTACTGGGCGGACACTGAAGCTTTCTTT. Its translation is CASSYWADTEAFF.

The sample holds many counts of this clonotype. The CDR3: CASSWASGANVLTF. CDR3 coding DNA: TGCGCCAGCAGCTGGGCCTCTGGGGCCAACGTCCTGACTTTC. This sequence joins TRBV5-1 and TRBJ2-6, with D uncertain. The CDR3 runs 14 residues. Trimming pared 3 bases from V and 0 bases from J, leaving 4 bases between. Germline V gene data show CDR1 as SGHRS and CDR2 as YFSETQ.

This CDR3 is CSASSLAGGSEQFF. In DNA, the CDR3 is TGCAGTGCTAGCAGCCTAGCGGGAGGGTCTGAGCAGTTCTTC. This chain joins TRBV20-1 and TRBJ2-1; TRBD2 matches at 12 bases. The J segment lost 9 bases and the V segment lost 3 bases, leaving 6 bases of the junction unmatched. The germline V gene encodes CDR1 DFQATT and CDR2 SNEGSKA (reference sequence). CDR3 length: 14 amino acids.

The chain recombines TRBV29-1 with TRBJ2-1, with a possible D match to TRBD2 (6 bases). V lost 0 bases to trimming and J lost 2 bases, with 14 bases between them. CDR1 is SQVTM and CDR2 is ANQGSEA in the germline V gene. The length of the CDR3 is 16 residues. The CDR3 region has the DNA TGCAGCGTTGAAGATATCGGAGGGGTGGCCTACAATGAGCAGTTCTTC. This encodes CSVEDIGGVAYNEQFF.

The V gene is TRBV6-4, the J gene TRBJ2-3, with 9 bases that match TRBD2. The germline V gene has CDR1 MRHNA and CDR2 SNTAGT. The CDR3 runs 16 residues. V shed 3 bases, J shed 2 bases, and the junction held 6 bases outside the gene matches. For the CDR3, the DNA is TGTGCCAGCAGTGAGGGTGGCGGGGGGGCCACAGATACGCAGTATTTT. It is translated as CASSEGGGGATDTQYF.

This clonotype has a count of ten or more. This chain joins TRBV11-2 and TRBJ2-3; a weak D match, TRBD2 (7 bases). This CDR3 is 13 amino acids long. V was trimmed by 6 bases and J by 8 bases, leaving 15 bases between them. CDR1 is SGHAT, CDR2 FQNNGV, per germline. The CDR3 sequence: CASSFRGGGTQYF. The CDR3 DNA reads TGTGCCAGCAGTTTCCGAGGGGGGGGTACGCAGTATTTT.

This clonotype has more than one count but fewer than ten. This chain uses TRBV7-3 with TRBJ2-2; maybe TRBD2 (6 bases). The germline CDR1 and CDR2 sequences are SGHTA and FQGTGA. There are 15 residues in the CDR3. The V end lost 5 bases, the J end lost 5 bases, and 15 bases lay between the germline ends. CDR3 DNA sequence: TGTGCCAGCAGCCCCGTGGGTGGGGGGACCGGGGAGCTGTTTTTT. Its protein product is CASSPVGGGTGELFF.

This clonotype was counted a few times. This chain uses TRBV28 with TRBJ2-1; unclear D gene. Germline V CDR1 and CDR2: MDHEN, SYDVKM. The CDR3 has 16 amino acids. Trimming removed 5 bases from V and 0 bases from J, with 14 bases in between. In nucleotides, the CDR3 is TGTGCCAGCAGTCCCTCCCGGGTTGTCTCCTACAATGAGCAGTTCTTC. Translated, it gives CASSPSRVVSYNEQFF.

The chain combines TRBV7-8 with TRBJ1-2; 8 bases line up with TRBD1. Unmatched junction bases numbered 11, after V lost 6 bases and J lost 8 bases. CDR3 length: 14 residues. Germline values: CDR1 SGHVS, CDR2 FQNEAQ. The CDR3 region has the DNA TGTGCCAGCAGTCAAATTGGACAGGGCTCGGGCTACACCTTC. Protein sequence: CASSQIGQGSGYTF.

This clonotype was recorded a few times. The chain is built from TRBV27 and TRBJ2-5; 8 positions match TRBD2. The CDR3 has 15 amino acids. Germline V CDR1 and CDR2: MNHEY, SMNVEV (reference sequence). The V segment lost 3 bases and the J segment 3 bases; nucleotides outside the gene matches: 6. CDR3 nucleotide sequence: TGTGCCAGCAGTTTCGTCGGGGGGGCCGAAGAGACCCAGTACTTC. This gives the protein CASSFVGGAEETQYF.

V is TRBV20-1 and J is TRBJ1-5; a possible D gene is TRBD1 (5 bases). The V end was cut by 0 bases, the J end by 0 bases, with 9 bases between. CDR1 is DFQATT, CDR2 SNEGSKA, per germline (reference sequence). The CDR3 is 15 residues long. DNA for the CDR3: TGCAGTGCTAGAGATCGGGGGTATAGCAATCAGCCCCAGCATTTT. This gives the protein CSARDRGYSNQPQHF.

This clonotype was recorded a few times. CDR3 sequence (DNA): TGTGCCTGGAGTGTAGGCGGGGAAGAGACCCAGTACTTC. Encoded protein: CAWSVGGEETQYF. The chain employs TRBV30 and TRBJ2-5; D is perhaps TRBD2 (6 bases). Germline CDR1 and CDR2: GTSNPN and SVGIG (reference sequence). V lost 0 bases to trimming and J lost 3 bases, with 8 bases between them. The CDR3 has 13 amino acids.

This clonotype was detected a few times. V is TRBV20-1 and J is TRBJ2-1; D is unclear. Germline values: CDR1 DFQATT, CDR2 SNEGSKA (reference sequence). The CDR3 loop spans 13 amino acids. The ends were cut back, 3 bases at V and 0 bases at J, with 6 bases in the middle. CDR3 DNA: TGCAGTGCTAGTCGTGGCTCCTACAATGAGCAGTTCTTC. This sequence encodes CSASRGSYNEQFF.

The rearrangement uses TRBV20-1 and TRBJ2-2, with D hard to call. Per germline, CDR1 DFQATT and CDR2 SNEGSKA (reference sequence). V lost 8 bases, J lost 5 bases, and 9 bases lay in between. The CDR3 has 11 residues. The CDR3 DNA sequence: TGCAGTTCTGTGGGTACCGGGGAGCTGTTTTTT. Residues: CSSVGTGELFF.